The TCR beta chain under discussion was sequenced for a study of tumor-infiltrating lymphocytes in oesophageal squamous cell carcinoma. TCRdb used MiXCR to reprocess the PCR reads, holding one entry per CDR3 protein. The sample records 24,000 or so distinct CDR3 sequences, around 38% being singletons. From germline, CDR1 is SNHLY and CDR2 FYNNEI. This CDR3 has 13 residues. Regarding this clonotype: Germline is not matched at one junction end, which may reflect a read error.

The sequence was obtained from a male donor with esophageal squamous cell carcinoma. V gene TRBV2 combines with J gene TRBJ2-1, with 9 bases lining up with TRBD1. Sequencing was performed on esophageal tumor tissue. As DNA, the CDR3 is TGTGCCACCAGGGACAGGGAGAATTCACCCCTCCACTTC. Amino acids: CATRDRENSPLHF.